Listed below are T cell receptor beta chains from one sample, sequenced in a study of cytomegalovirus exposure and HLA in healthy donors. Only in-frame clones appear in the TCRdb table, and some are missing; sequencing was by immunoSEQ multiplex PCR. This table has 95,000 to 150,000 clones, 75% to 85% appearing once. The sequencing sample was made of PBMCs. The receptors stem from a young man in good health and CMV-seropositive. CDR3s include the opening cysteine and the closing phenylalanine or tryptophan. The D gene is left open where the match is weak. The size entry is marked missing in some rows and otherwise reads once, few, many or a size class.

cdr3_aa cdr3_nt v_call cdr3_length j_call d_call clone_size
CASSPGFDGASGNTIYF TGTGCCAGCAGCCCAGGTTTCGATGGCGCCTCTGGAAACACCATATATTTT TRBV9 17 TRBJ1-3 - -
CASSYSWRGGYEQYF TGTGCCAGCAGTTATTCTTGGCGGGGGGGCTACGAGCAGTACTTC TRBV27 15 TRBJ2-7 TRBD2 -
CASSRQANTEAFF TGTGCCAGCTCACGTCAAGCGAACACTGAAGCTTTCTTT TRBV18 13 TRBJ1-1 - -
CASSPTAATNEKLFF TGTGCCAGCTCACCAACTGCTGCAACTAATGAAAAACTGTTTTTT TRBV18 15 TRBJ1-4 - -
CASSDVNSGGADTQYF TGTGCCAGCAGTGATGTCAATAGCGGGGGGGCGGATACGCAGTATTTT TRBV2 16 TRBJ2-3 TRBD2 -
CASSLTAAQGIYGYTF TGTGCCAGCAGCTTAACCGCGGCACAGGGCATCTATGGCTACACCTTC TRBV7-8 16 TRBJ1-2 - -
CASTTEGSGPYEQYF TGTGCCAGCACCACTGAAGGGAGTGGGCCCTACGAGCAGTACTTC TRBV6-1 15 TRBJ2-7 - -
CASNPQGRDYGYTF TGTGCCAGCAACCCTCAGGGGCGAGACTATGGCTACACCTTC TRBV6-5 14 TRBJ1-2 - -
CASSKGGGGNTIYF TGTGCCAGCAGCAAAGGAGGGGGCGGAAACACCATATATTTT TRBV21-1 14 TRBJ1-3 - -
CASSLAGGSYNEQFF TGTGCCAGCAGCTTAGCGGGGGGCTCCTACAATGAGCAGTTCTTC TRBV27 15 TRBJ2-1 TRBD2 once
CASSSSQGANYGYTF TGTGCCAGCAGTTCCTCACAGGGGGCTAACTATGGCTACACCTTC TRBV6-6 15 TRBJ1-2 TRBD1 -
CASSLAQTSGEETQYF TGTGCCAGCAGCTTGGCTCAGACTAGCGGGGAAGAGACCCAGTACTTC TRBV5-8 16 TRBJ2-5 TRBD2 -
CASSWTGNQPQHF TGTGCCAGCAGCTGGACAGGCAATCAGCCCCAGCATTTT TRBV7-2 13 TRBJ1-5 - -
CASSLRPQGESYEQYF TGTGCCAGCAGCTTGAGGCCTCAGGGGGAATCCTACGAGCAGTACTTC TRBV5-6 16 TRBJ2-7 TRBD1 once
CASSLKPRVSGGVNLGTDTQYF TGTGCCAGCAGCTTAAAGCCCCGGGTTAGCGGGGGGGTAAACCTGGGGACAGATACGCAGTATTTT TRBV7-3 22 TRBJ2-3 TRBD2 -
CASSPRDIFSNQPQHF TGTGCCAGTAGTCCTCGGGACATATTTAGCAATCAGCCCCAGCATTTT TRBV19 16 TRBJ1-5 - -
CASSLPGTGNTIYF TGTGCCAGCAGCTTACCGGGAACTGGAAACACCATATATTTT TRBV7-2 14 TRBJ1-3 - -
CASSFRGGAYEQYF TGTGCCAGCAGTTTCAGGGGAGGGGCCTACGAGCAGTACTTC TRBV27 14 TRBJ2-7 - -
CATSLTRQSNQPQHF TGTGCCACCAGCCTAACTCGACAGTCCAATCAGCCCCAGCATTTT TRBV15 15 TRBJ1-5 - -
CSVEESPGEAFF TGCAGCGTTGAAGAGTCACCGGGAGAAGCTTTCTTT TRBV29-1 12 TRBJ1-1 - once
CASSPAGGYTTGELFF TGTGCCAGCAGCCCTGCGGGGGGGTATACAACCGGGGAGCTGTTTTTT TRBV7-2 16 TRBJ2-2 TRBD2 -
CSSSFLGNRDTEAFF TGTTCCAGCAGCTTTCTAGGGAACAGGGACACTGAAGCTTTCTTT TRBV7-9 15 TRBJ1-1 - -
CASSSRGGGEETQYF TGTGCCAGCAGCTCTCGCGGCGGGGGGGAAGAGACCCAGTACTTC TRBV5-4 15 TRBJ2-5 TRBD2 -
CASSFGGAGYQETQYF TGTGCCAGCAGCTTTGGGGGCGCGGGTTACCAAGAGACCCAGTACTTC TRBV13 16 TRBJ2-5 - -
CASSSREDQPQHF TGTGCCAGCAGCTCCAGGGAAGATCAGCCCCAGCATTTT TRBV6-5 13 TRBJ1-5 - few
CATQPSGYSNQPQHF TGTGCCACCCAACCATCGGGTTATAGCAATCAGCCCCAGCATTTT TRBV19 15 TRBJ1-5 - -
CASSESGFTSYEQYF TGTGCCAGCAGTGAGAGCGGTTTCACTTCCTACGAGCAGTACTTC TRBV6-1 15 TRBJ2-7 - -
CASSSMPWDRGNYGYTF TGTGCCAGCAGCTCCATGCCTTGGGACAGGGGAAACTATGGCTACACCTTC TRBV2 17 TRBJ1-2 TRBD1 -
CASSLAPPTSGGAAYEQYF TGTGCCAGCAGTTTGGCCCCCCCTACTAGCGGGGGGGCTGCCTACGAGCAGTACTTC TRBV27 19 TRBJ2-7 TRBD2 -
CASGLEMPVNTEAFF TGTGCTAGTGGTTTGGAAATGCCGGTGAACACTGAAGCTTTCTTT TRBV12-5 15 TRBJ1-1 - few
CASSLWTGRTEAFF TGCGCCAGCAGCTTATGGACAGGTCGCACTGAAGCTTTCTTT TRBV5-1 14 TRBJ1-1 TRBD1 -
CASSSSGTSIGKTQYF TGTGCCAGCAGTTCCTCCGGGACTAGCATCGGAAAGACCCAGTACTTC TRBV2 16 TRBJ2-5 TRBD2 -
CASSLSGGVPNYGYTF TGCGCCAGCAGTCTCTCCGGGGGGGTTCCGAACTATGGCTACACCTTC TRBV5-1 16 TRBJ1-2 - -
CASSPGTGGTGELFF TGTGCCAGCAGCCCCGGGACAGGGGGCACCGGGGAGCTGTTTTTT TRBV5-6 15 TRBJ2-2 TRBD1 once
CAWTGTGGSPLHF TGTGCCTGGACCGGGACAGGGGGTTCACCCCTCCACTTT TRBV30 13 TRBJ1-6 TRBD1 -